These 30 T cell receptor beta chains came from one sample sequenced in a study of blood T cell repertoires in COVID-19. The assay was immunoSEQ multiplex PCR, and TCRdb's table has in-frame clones only and misses some. The sample holds roughly 35,000 clones, about 88% seen once. The source material was peripheral blood. The receptors come from a man between 65 and 85 years old with acute or convalescent COVID-19.

The V gene is TRBV10-1, the J gene TRBJ1-5; 7 nucleotides line up with TRBD1. Germline loops: CDR1 WNHNN, CDR2 SYGVQD (reference sequence). Losses at the gene ends were 11 bases for V and 0 bases for J; bases not matched to a gene: 13. The CDR3 totals 16 residues. The CDR3 DNA reads TGCGCCGTCAAACAGGGGAAGGGCTATAGCAATCAGCCCCAGCATTTT. It is translated as CAVKQGKGYSNQPQHF.

The chain has TRBV28 and TRBJ1-4; D gene unclear. With 5 bases removed from V and 3 bases from J, the gap between germline ends came to 16 bases. CDR1 is MDHEN, CDR2 SYDVKM, per germline. The CDR3 has 16 amino acids. The DNA of the CDR3 is TGTGCCAGCAGTACTATTCACGTATTGCCTAATGAAAAACTGTTTTTT. It specifies CASSTIHVLPNEKLFF.

CDR3 in DNA: TGCGCCAGCAGCCGTCTCCTCCCGGGACAGGGCCCGGGGAATGAAAAACTGTTTTTT. Its protein product is CASSRLLPGQGPGNEKLFF. The chain recombines TRBV4-1 with TRBJ1-4; 9 nucleotides line up with TRBD1. The CDR3 runs to 19 residues. Germline CDR1 and CDR2: MGHRA and YSYEKL. V was pared by 4 bases and J by 5 bases, with 17 bases of the junction left unmatched.

The chain joins TRBV5-1 to TRBJ2-3, with 10 bases aligning to TRBD2. The V segment lost 5 bases and the J segment 2 bases; nucleotides outside the gene matches: 5. CDR1 is SGHRS and CDR2 is YFSETQ in the germline V gene. CDR3 size: 15 residues. For the CDR3, the DNA is TGCGCCAGCAGTACTAGCGGGGATAACACAGATACGCAGTATTTT. It translates to CASSTSGDNTDTQYF.

The chain joins TRBV5-4 to TRBJ1-4; tentatively, D is TRBD1 (6 bases). V lost 4 bases and J lost 6, with 16 bases in between. CDR1 SGHNT and CDR2 YYREEE come from the germline V gene (reference sequence). There are 15 residues in the CDR3. The CDR3 is CASSRQTGGDEKLFF. Here the CDR3 DNA reads TGTGCCAGCAGCCGTCAGACAGGAGGCGATGAAAAACTGTTTTTT.

This clone was recorded once. The genes are TRBV29-1 and TRBJ2-7; D perhaps matches TRBD2 (6 bases). CDR3 size: 12 residues. Trimming cost V 4 bases and J 2 bases, with 9 bases left between them. Germline CDR1 and CDR2: SQVTM and ANQGSEA. Written as DNA, the CDR3 is TGCAGCGTTGGGTGGGGGGCCTACGAGCAGTACTTC. This encodes CSVGWGAYEQYF.

This clone was observed a handful of times. The V call is TRBV11-2, the J call TRBJ1-4; D is perhaps TRBD1 (6 bases). The ends were cut back, 4 bases at V and 5 bases at J, with 17 bases in the middle. Germline values: CDR1 SGHAT, CDR2 FQNNGV. CDR3 size: 16 residues. The CDR3 sequence is CASSSLSQGSNEKLFF. Written as DNA, the CDR3 is TGTGCCAGCAGCTCCCTGTCGCAGGGGTCGAATGAAAAACTGTTTTTT.

This chain joins TRBV7-9 and TRBJ1-4; D remains unclear. CDR1 is SEHNR and CDR2 is FQNEAQ in the germline V gene (reference sequence). The CDR3 loop spans 14 amino acids. With 1 base removed from V and 5 bases from J, the gap between germline ends came to 8 bases. The DNA for the CDR3 is TGTGCCAGCAGCTTAGATAGCAGAAATGAAAAACTGTTTTTT. This translates into CASSLDSRNEKLFF.

J is TRBJ1-2 and V is TRBV5-4, with a weak D call TRBD1 (6 bases). V lost 0 bases, J lost 1 base, and 13 bases lay in between. This CDR3 has 16 amino acids. Germline V gene sequence: CDR1 SGHNT, CDR2 YYREEE (reference sequence). CDR3 sequence (DNA): TGTGCCAGCAGCTTGGGACAGGAATATGATAACTATGGCTACACCTTC. Translation: CASSLGQEYDNYGYTF.

This CDR3 is CASSLAVGSGSGELFF. CDR3 DNA: TGTGCCAGCAGCTTAGCGGTAGGGTCGGGGTCCGGGGAGCTGTTTTTT. The J gene is TRBJ2-2, the V gene TRBV7-2; TRBD2 is a possible D gene (5 bases). CDR1 is SGHTA, CDR2 FQGNSA, per germline. Between the trimmed V and J ends, which lost 0 bases and 6 bases, there was a span of 14 bases. The CDR3 runs to 16 residues.

This chain links TRBV6-5 with TRBJ2-3, with D perhaps matching TRBD2 (6 bases). Trimming took 6 bases from V and 2 from J, leaving 12 bases between them. The CDR3 totals 14 residues. Germline V lookup: CDR1 MNHEY, CDR2 SVGAGI. CDR3 residues: CASSLRDSTDTQYF. The DNA for the CDR3 is TGTGCCAGCAGCCTACGGGACTCCACAGATACGCAGTATTTT.

DNA of the CDR3: TGTGCCAGCAGCTTAGGCCTAATCGGAGGCTCCAATGAAAAACTGTTTTTT. Its protein product is CASSLGLIGGSNEKLFF. V is TRBV13 and J is TRBJ1-4; the D is unclear. CDR1 PRHDT and CDR2 FYEKMQ come from the germline V gene (reference sequence). The CDR3 sequence is 17 residues long. The germline V and J ends were trimmed by 0 bases and 5 bases, with 16 bases remaining between them.

This clone was recorded a few times. V is TRBV19 and J is TRBJ1-1; D gene unclear. CDR1 LNHDA and CDR2 SQIVND come from the germline V gene (reference sequence). Trimming took off 5 bases at V and 3 bases at J, with 13 bases between the two ends. CDR3 length equals 14 residues. The CDR3 loop reads CASSLQRRDTEAFF. Written as DNA, the CDR3 is TGTGCCAGTAGTTTACAGAGACGTGACACTGAAGCTTTCTTT.

The CDR3 reads CASSPESYNEQFF. CDR3 in DNA: TGTGCCAGCTCGCCGGAGTCCTACAATGAGCAGTTCTTC. This sequence joins TRBV28 and TRBJ2-1; D is unclear. Trimming removed 8 bases at V and 1 base at J, with 9 bases between. The germline V gene has CDR1 MDHEN and CDR2 SYDVKM. The CDR3 extends over 13 amino acids.

This chain links TRBV7-8 with TRBJ1-5; possible D gene TRBD1, 6 bases. CDR1 SGHVS and CDR2 FQNEAQ come from the germline V gene. V shed 4 bases and J shed 4 bases, with 14 bases lying between them. The CDR3 loop spans 15 amino acids. CDR3 amino acids: CASSYLPRGNQPQHF. The DNA of the CDR3 is TGTGCCAGCAGCTACCTCCCGAGGGGGAATCAGCCCCAGCATTTT.

This chain uses TRBV18 with TRBJ1-2, with 7 bases aligning to TRBD1. Trimming cost V 6 bases and J 2 bases; bases outside gene matches: 12. The CDR3 contains 16 residues. From germline, CDR1 is KGHSH and CDR2 LQKENI. CDR3 sequence (DNA): TGTGCCAGCTCCGAATCGACAGGGTCGTCCAACTATGGCTACACCTTC. This codes for CASSESTGSSNYGYTF.

This sequence joins TRBV4-1 and TRBJ2-3, with a possible D match to TRBD2 (5 bases). CDR1 is MGHRA, CDR2 YSYEKL, per germline. The V gene lost 0 bases and the J gene lost 6 bases, with 13 bases spanning the gap. The CDR3 runs 15 residues. The CDR3 DNA reads TGCGCCAGCAGCCAAGATTGGGAGAGCTCGGATACGCAGTATTTT. Translated: CASSQDWESSDTQYF.

This clone is a singleton in its sample. The chain joins TRBV13 to TRBJ2-7; 11 bases align to TRBD2. The CDR3 length is 16 residues. The germline V gene encodes CDR1 PRHDT and CDR2 FYEKMQ (reference sequence). V shed 5 bases and J 0 bases; nucleotides not matched to a gene: 6. CDR3 coding DNA: TGTGCCAGCAGCCATTGGACTAGCGGGCGCTCCTACGAGCAGTACTTC. As protein: CASSHWTSGRSYEQYF.

This clone appeared a few times. V and J are TRBV11-2 and TRBJ1-2, with 10 positions matching TRBD1. There are 14 residues in the CDR3. The V gene's germline CDR1 is SGHAT and CDR2 FQNNGV. V gave up 5 bases and J gave up 9 bases; unmatched junction bases: 9. The CDR3 DNA reads as TGTGCCAGCAGCCCACGGACAGGGGGGGAGCGCTACACCTTC. Residues: CASSPRTGGERYTF.

The gene calls are TRBV18 and TRBJ1-2, with TRBD1 matching 8 bases. CDR3 length: 14 amino acids. The V segment lost 6 bases and the J segment 5 bases; nucleotides outside the gene matches: 8. The V gene's germline CDR1 is KGHSH and CDR2 LQKENI. The CDR3 DNA follows: TGTGCCAGCTCGCCCACGGACAGGGATTATGGCTACACCTTC. The encoded protein is CASSPTDRDYGYTF.

Here the CDR3 DNA reads TGTGCCAGCAGCTTGTCTAGCTATAGCACAGATACGCAGTATTTT. The encoded protein is CASSLSSYSTDTQYF. V is TRBV5-4 and J is TRBJ2-3; tentative D call: TRBD2 (5 bases). Germline assignment: CDR1 SGHNT and CDR2 YYREEE (reference sequence). The CDR3 is 15 residues long. Trimming took off 1 base at V and 0 bases at J, with 9 bases between the two ends.

V usage is TRBV6-5 and J usage is TRBJ2-3, with 9 positions matching TRBD1. J was trimmed by 4 bases and V by 5 bases; bases with no gene match: 4. This CDR3 region has 14 residues. Germline V gene lookup returns CDR1 MNHEY and CDR2 SVGAGI. The CDR3 DNA follows: TGTGCCAGCAGTAACGACAGGGGGGCAGATACGCAGTATTTT. It specifies CASSNDRGADTQYF.

About this clone: The sample holds other DNA sequences that translate to the same CDR3. The V call is TRBV9, the J call TRBJ2-3; TRBD1 is a possible D gene (6 bases). The CDR3 has 14 residues. Germline V gene sequence: CDR1 SGDLS, CDR2 YYNGEE. V was clipped by 0 bases and J by 3 bases, with 8 bases between them. The CDR3 DNA reads TGTGCCAGCAGCGTAGGCAGGGGAACAGATACGCAGTATTTT. This sequence encodes CASSVGRGTDTQYF.

This clone was seen more than once but under ten times. The J gene is TRBJ2-7, the V gene TRBV9; 13 nucleotides agree with TRBD2. The germline V gene has CDR1 SGDLS and CDR2 YYNGEE. The trim removed 3 bases at V and 2 bases at J, leaving 5 bases unmatched. The CDR3 is made up of 16 amino acids. The CDR3 reads CASSETGTSGAYEQYF. In DNA form, the CDR3 reads TGTGCCAGCAGCGAGACCGGGACTAGCGGGGCCTACGAGCAGTACTTC.

The chain is built from TRBV15 and TRBJ2-6; D is undetermined. The CDR3 is made up of 15 amino acids. Germline V gives CDR1 LNHNV, CDR2 YYDKDF (reference sequence). The V end was cut by 0 bases, the J end by 0 bases, with 3 bases between. The CDR3 DNA sequence: TGTGCCACCAGCAGAGACGGCTCTGGGGCCAACGTCCTGACTTTC. Its protein is CATSRDGSGANVLTF.

This chain uses TRBV7-3 with TRBJ2-2; perhaps TRBD1 as D (6 bases). Germline CDR1 reads SGHTA; CDR2 reads FQGTGA. The length of the CDR3 is 15 residues. V lost 6 bases and J lost 7, with 18 bases in between. CDR3 sequence (DNA): TGTGCCAGCAGACCATCCAGGGGCGAGGGCGGGGAGCTGTTTTTT. Its translation: CASRPSRGEGGELFF.

As concerns this clone: A junction boundary mismatches the germline segment, possibly from a read error. This sample also contains other DNA sequences that code for the same CDR3. V usage is TRBV7-9 and J usage is TRBJ1-2; tentative D call: TRBD1 (6 bases). The germline CDR1 and CDR2 sequences are SEHNR and FQNEAQ (reference sequence). This CDR3 is 17 amino acids long. CDR3 coding DNA: TGTGCCAGTAGCTCCCGACAGGACCTGGGAACTAACTATGGCTACACCTTC. Translated, it gives CASSSRQDLGTNYGYTF.

The CDR3 is CASSETGTGLAGAKNIQYF. The CDR3 DNA sequence: TGTGCCAGCAGTGAGACAGGGACAGGGTTAGCGGGAGCCAAAAACATTCAGTACTTC. The rearrangement joins TRBV2 to TRBJ2-4, with 9 bases identical to TRBD1. This CDR3 has 19 residues. Germline-derived CDR1 and CDR2 are SNHLY and FYNNEI. Trimming cost V 3 bases and J 0 bases; bases outside gene matches: 12.

This clone was counted between two and nine times. The rearrangement uses TRBV6-5 and TRBJ1-2; a possible D gene is TRBD1 (6 bases). The germline V gene encodes CDR1 MNHEY and CDR2 SVGAGI. The ends were cut back, 6 bases at V and 6 bases at J, with 14 bases in the middle. The CDR3 covers 13 residues. CDR3 sequence: CASSLGGADGYTF. CDR3 coding DNA: TGTGCCAGCAGCCTAGGGGGAGCCGATGGCTACACCTTC.

V gene TRBV7-2 combines with J gene TRBJ2-1, with no clear D. The CDR3 is 14 amino acids. CDR1 and CDR2 from the germline V gene are SGHTA and FQGNSA. Trimming removed 5 bases from V and 2 bases from J, with 10 bases in between. CDR3 bases: TGTGCCAGCAGCCTCCGGTCAACCTACAATGAGCAGTTCTTC. Protein sequence: CASSLRSTYNEQFF.